What follows are 5 T cell receptor beta chains derived from one specimen sequenced in a study of T cells in women clearing cervical HPV infection. Some clones are missing from TCRdb's copy, which holds only in-frame ones; the method was immunoSEQ multiplex PCR. This repertoire includes around 13,000 clones. Sample: blood buffy coat. Receptors originate from a woman between 18 and 75 years old with a cervical HPV16 infection that either progressed to CIN3+ or cleared (not recorded which).

Concerning this clone itself: The junction departs from germline at one end; a sequencing error may be responsible. The read gets to within 3 residues of the CDR3 end, and the germline J gene fills in the rest. This chain links TRBV11-2 with TRBJ1-3, with D maybe TRBD1 (6 bases). Germline lookup yields CDR1 SGHAT and CDR2 FQNNGV. CDR3 length equals 14 residues. The chain's CDR3 is CASSVDRNGNTIYF. CDR3 bases read: TGTGCCAGCAGCGTAGACAGGAATGGAAACACC.

Turning to this clone: The read finishes 3 residues shy of the CDR3 end, and the germline J gene is used to complete it. The chain carries TRBV2 and TRBJ1-2; D possibly corresponds to TRBD1 (6 bases). The CDR3 extends over 16 amino acids. CDR1 is SNHLY, CDR2 FYNNEI, per germline. CDR3 in amino acids: CASRLAGAYITDTYTF. The sequenced CDR3 bases are TGTGCCAGCAGACTAGCGGGGGCTTATATCACAGATACC.

A note on this clone: The CDR3 end lies 3 residues beyond the end of the read and is filled in from the germline J gene. V usage is TRBV20-1 and J usage is TRBJ2-3, with D perhaps matching TRBD1 (6 bases). This CDR3 is built from 15 residues. V lost 2 bases to trimming and J lost 2 bases, with 14 bases between them. Germline V lookup: CDR1 DFQATT, CDR2 SNEGSKA (reference sequence). The DNA read from the CDR3 is TGCAGTGCTAGACAAGACAGGCCGGCCACAGATACG. Its translation: CSARQDRPATDT. The entire CDR3 is CSARQDRPATDTQYF.

About this clone itself: The read ends 3 residues shy of where the CDR3 ends; the end is completed using the germline J gene. Other nucleotide sequences from this sample produce the same CDR3. The gene calls are TRBV18 and TRBJ1-2; a possible D gene is TRBD1 (5 bases). CDR1 and CDR2 (germline): KGHSH, LQKENI. The CDR3 has 15 amino acids. Incomplete CDR3 DNA: TGTGCCAGCTCACCCAGCGGGGGAGGGATCAATGAC. Protein: CASSPSGGGIND. The entire CDR3 is CASSPSGGGINDYTF.

Remarks on this clone: The CDR3 end is not reached by the read, which stops 3 residues before it; the germline J gene fills it in. The chain carries TRBV5-4 and TRBJ2-3; 7 nucleotides align to TRBD1. CDR3 length: 13 amino acids. V lost 1 base and J lost 5; bases outside the gene matches: 1. From germline, CDR1 is SGHNT and CDR2 YYREEE (reference sequence). CDR3 sequence: CASSLQGEDTQYF. The part of the CDR3 DNA that was read is TGTGCCAGCAGCTTGCAGGGGGAAGATACG.